This TCR beta chain came from a study of long-term antiretroviral therapy in people with HIV. This clone rates as medium-sized. With survey level as its setting, the immunoSEQ assay was v3.0. Sequencing was performed with immunoSEQ multiplex PCR; in TCRdb, only in-frame clones are kept and a portion is missing. The sample contains approximately 27,000 clones, approximately 89% of which appear only once. The CDR3 covers 14 residues. V was clipped by 6 bases and J by 2 bases, with 11 bases between them. Germline CDR1 MNHNS, CDR2 SASEGT. This sequence originates from a man aged 18 to 29 with HIV. J is TRBJ1-5 and V is TRBV6-1, with a weak D call TRBD1 (6 bases). Sequences were derived from unsorted PBMCs, sampled 3.1 years after starting antiretroviral therapy. The CDR3 loop is CASSEGGGNQPQHF. DNA of the CDR3: TGTGCCAGCAGCGAGGGGGGCGGCAATCAGCCCCAGCATTTT.